Below are 11 T cell receptor beta chains sequenced from a single sample in a study of T cells in Graves' hyperthyroidism and ophthalmopathy. Amplified TCR beta CDR3 regions came from RNA transcripts. Primed by the HTBI set, a first-round RT-PCR was run on the TCR CDR3. From the multiplex PCR reads, TCRdb called clonotypes with MiXCR, one entry per CDR3 protein. The sample lists 400,000 to 450,000 distinct CDR3 sequences, roughly 15% occurring once. The sequencing input was blood. The receptors come from a man younger than 30 with Graves' ophthalmopathy.

This clonotype was seen ten or more times. The CDR3 sequence: CSAQPGLSSITDTQYF. CDR3 in DNA: TGCAGTGCTCAGCCTGGTTTATCCTCAATCACAGATACGCAGTATTTT. The chain is built from TRBV20-1 and TRBJ2-3; D uncertain. Germline V gives CDR1 DFQATT, CDR2 SNEGSKA (reference sequence). The CDR3 spans 16 residues. Deletions cut 5 bases from V and 2 bases from J, with 20 bases between.

This chain links TRBV20-1 with TRBJ2-6; TRBD2 matches at 9 bases. The V and J ends lost 5 bases and 2 bases, in that order; junction bases with no gene match: 4. Per the germline V gene, CDR1 is DFQATT and CDR2 is SNEGSKA (reference sequence). The CDR3 length is 15 residues. The CDR3 nucleotides are TGCAGTGCTGGAGTAGCGGGAGCTGGGGCCAACGTCCTGACTTTC. It translates to CSAGVAGAGANVLTF.

This clonotype has ten or more counts. This chain uses TRBV16 with TRBJ2-5, with TRBD1 identical over 8 bases. The germline V gene encodes CDR1 KGHSY and CDR2 FQNENV. J gave up 10 bases and V 4 bases, and 11 bases lay outside the gene matches. The CDR3 is 14 residues long. The CDR3 loop reads CASSLGQGGRIQYF. CDR3 nucleotides: TGTGCCAGCAGCCTTGGACAGGGAGGTCGGATCCAGTACTTC. Together with reference TRBV16 and TRBJ2-5, the CDR3 gives the full variable domain: GEEVAQTPKHLVRGEGQKAKLYCAPIKGHSYVFWYQQVLKNEFKFLISFQNENVFDETGMPKERFSAKCLPNSPCSLEIQATKLEDSAVYFCASSLGQGGRIQYFGPGTRLLVL.

Many counts were recorded for this clonotype. The chain links TRBV24-1 to TRBJ2-7, with TRBD1 matching 7 bases. Unmatched junction bases numbered 7, after V lost 9 bases and J lost 3 bases. The CDR3 has 13 amino acids. Germline CDR1 KGHDR, CDR2 SFDVKD. CDR3 loop: CATGTGQSYEQYF. In nucleotides, the CDR3 is TGTGCCACCGGGACGGGACAGAGCTACGAGCAGTACTTC.

This clonotype has at least ten counts. The chain employs TRBV20-1 and TRBJ2-7; possibly TRBD2 for D (5 bases). V lost 6 bases and J 4 bases, leaving 19 bases between the germline ends. The CDR3 has 14 residues. Germline lookup yields CDR1 DFQATT and CDR2 SNEGSKA (reference sequence). In DNA, the CDR3 is TGCAGTGCCAAAGACGTCGGGGTTGGGTACGAGCAGTACTTC. Its protein product is CSAKDVGVGYEQYF.

The V gene is TRBV7-8, the J gene TRBJ2-7; 8 nucleotides match TRBD2. The CDR3 totals 16 residues. Germline V gene sequence: CDR1 SGHVS, CDR2 FQNEAQ. After removal of 3 bases from V and 7 bases from J, the junction contained 14 bases not matched to a gene. DNA of the CDR3: TGTGCCAGCAGCTTGGGCGCTAGCGGGTACACCGGAGAGCAGTACTTC. It codes for CASSLGASGYTGEQYF.

This clonotype was found many times. This chain links TRBV6-5 with TRBJ2-5; D gene uncertain. In germline, CDR1 is MNHEY, CDR2 SVGAGI. CDR3 size: 13 residues. V gave up 6 bases and J gave up 5 bases, with 13 bases separating them. This CDR3 is CASRARSYETQYF. The DNA of the CDR3 is TGTGCCAGCAGGGCCAGGTCCTATGAGACCCAGTACTTC.

This clonotype was seen a handful of times. The rearrangement links TRBV6-1 to TRBJ2-7; either TRBD1 or TRBD2 may supply D (5 bases each). The CDR3 extends over 15 amino acids. Trimming took off 6 bases at V and 1 base at J, with 16 bases between the two ends. CDR1 and CDR2 (germline): MNHNS, SASEGT. CDR3 nucleotide sequence: TGTGCCAGCAGACCCCGGGACGGGTATTCCTACGAGCAGTACTTC. It encodes CASRPRDGYSYEQYF.

The chain joins TRBV24-1 to TRBJ1-3; 8 bases fit TRBD1. This CDR3 region has 11 residues. Germline V gene sequence: CDR1 KGHDR, CDR2 SFDVKD. The CDR3 region has the DNA TGTGGCCCGCAGGGGGCGAACACCATATATTTT. Translating it yields CGPQGANTIYF.

This clonotype was detected many times. The chain combines TRBV11-1 with TRBJ2-3; maybe TRBD1 (5 bases). This CDR3 comprises 16 residues. V was shortened by 0 bases and J by 1 base, with 11 bases between the two germline ends. Germline V gene lookup returns CDR1 SGHAT and CDR2 FQDESV (reference sequence). CDR3 DNA: TGTGCCAGCAGCTTAGCCCCAGGGTTAGGCACAGATACGCAGTATTTT. Translated: CASSLAPGLGTDTQYF.

This clonotype was counted at least ten times. This chain uses TRBV14 with TRBJ1-2; 7 positions agree with TRBD1. The germline CDR1 and CDR2 sequences are SGHDN and FVKESK. CDR3 length equals 17 residues. J was trimmed by 0 bases and V by 1 base; bases with no gene match: 8. CDR3 protein: CASSQAAGGGSNYGYTF. The CDR3 bases are TGTGCCAGCAGCCAAGCCGCAGGGGGTGGCTCTAACTATGGCTACACCTTC.